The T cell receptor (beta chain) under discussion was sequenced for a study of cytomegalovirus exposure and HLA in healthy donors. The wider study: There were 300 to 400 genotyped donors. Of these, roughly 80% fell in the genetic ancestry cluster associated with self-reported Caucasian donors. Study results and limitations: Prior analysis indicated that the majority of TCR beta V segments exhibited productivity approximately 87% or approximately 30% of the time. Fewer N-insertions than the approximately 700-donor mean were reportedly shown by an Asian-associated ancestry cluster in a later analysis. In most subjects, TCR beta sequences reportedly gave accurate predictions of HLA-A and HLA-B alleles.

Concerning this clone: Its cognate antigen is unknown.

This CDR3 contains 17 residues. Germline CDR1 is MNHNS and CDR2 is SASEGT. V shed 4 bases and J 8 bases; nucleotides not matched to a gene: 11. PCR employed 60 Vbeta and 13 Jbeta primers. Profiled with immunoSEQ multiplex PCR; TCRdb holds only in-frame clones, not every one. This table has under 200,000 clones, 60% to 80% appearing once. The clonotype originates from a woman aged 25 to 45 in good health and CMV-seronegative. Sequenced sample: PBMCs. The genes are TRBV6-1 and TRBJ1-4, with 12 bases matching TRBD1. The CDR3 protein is CASSAGTGGFREEKLFF. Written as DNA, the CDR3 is TGTGCCAGCAGTGCCGGGACAGGGGGCTTTAGGGAGGAAAAACTGTTTTTT.